A single sample gave rise to the 9 T cell receptor beta chains below, sequenced in a study of cytomegalovirus exposure and HLA in healthy donors. The assay was immunoSEQ multiplex PCR, and TCRdb's table has in-frame clones only and misses some. The sample lists under 200,000 clones, about 90% occurring once. The material sequenced was PBMCs. The receptors were sampled from a woman in her thirties in good health and CMV-seronegative.

The chain employs TRBV2 and TRBJ1-2; 7 bases line up with TRBD1. The junction had 2 bases not matched to a gene; V was cut back by 6 bases and J by 4 bases. The CDR3 consists of 12 residues. From germline, CDR1 is SNHLY and CDR2 FYNNEI. The CDR3 coding sequence is TGTGCCAGCAGGGGGGACAGCTATGGCTACACCTTC. It yields the protein CASRGDSYGYTF.

V usage is TRBV11-1 and J usage is TRBJ1-4, with a weak D call TRBD1 (6 bases). V lost 0 bases to trimming and J lost 6 bases, with 8 bases between them. The germline gives CDR1 SGHAT, CDR2 FQDESV (reference sequence). The CDR3 consists of 14 residues. CDR3 residues: CASSLAGGDEKLFF. DNA for the CDR3: TGTGCCAGCAGCTTAGCAGGGGGAGATGAAAAACTGTTTTTT. Full variable domain (missing parts from reference TRBV11-1 and TRBJ1-4): EAEVAQSPRYKITEKSQAVAFWCDPISGHATLYWYRQILGQGPELLVQFQDESVVDDSQLPKDRFSAERLKGVDSTLKIQPAELGDSAMYLCASSLAGGDEKLFFGSGTQLSVL.

Written as DNA, the CDR3 is TGCGCCAGCAGCCAAGGCACAGGGTACTACGAGCAGTACTTC. Translation gives CASSQGTGYYEQYF. The chain employs TRBV4-1 and TRBJ2-7; D may be TRBD1 (6 bases). V was pared by 1 base and J by 3 bases, with 10 bases between. This CDR3 contains 14 residues. In germline, CDR1 is MGHRA, CDR2 YSYEKL.

V gene TRBV19 combines with J gene TRBJ1-5, with D unresolved. The CDR3 contains 15 residues. V lost 3 bases and J lost 0, with 9 bases in between. The V gene's germline CDR1 is LNHDA and CDR2 SQIVND (reference sequence). The CDR3 protein is CASSMADYSNQPQHF. In DNA, the CDR3 is TGTGCCAGTAGTATGGCGGACTATAGCAATCAGCCCCAGCATTTT.

The chain has TRBV18 and TRBJ1-4; 11 bases match TRBD1. The CDR3 is made up of 17 amino acids. From germline, CDR1 is KGHSH and CDR2 LQKENI. After removal of 6 bases from V and 2 bases from J, the junction contained 8 bases not matched to a gene. The CDR3 DNA follows: TGTGCCAGCTCCGGAGCAGGACAGGGGGCTACTAATGAAAAACTGTTTTTT. This encodes CASSGAGQGATNEKLFF.

This sequence joins TRBV19 and TRBJ2-7, with D hard to call. Trimming cost V 8 bases and J 0 bases, with 14 bases left between them. Looked up from germline, CDR1 is LNHDA and CDR2 is SQIVND (reference sequence). There are 14 residues in the CDR3. Here the CDR3 reads CASRRTESSYEQYF. The CDR3 DNA reads TGTGCCAGTCGAAGGACGGAGAGCTCCTACGAGCAGTACTTC.

This chain links TRBV5-1 with TRBJ1-5; TRBD1 aligns across 9 bases. After removal of 4 bases from V and 3 bases from J, the junction contained 8 bases not matched to a gene. CDR3 length: 16 amino acids. CDR1 is SGHRS, CDR2 YFSETQ, per germline. The CDR3 reads CASSAGGTGSNQPQHF. In DNA form, the CDR3 reads TGCGCCAGCAGCGCGGGCGGGACAGGGTCCAATCAGCCCCAGCATTTT.

The chain links TRBV7-8 to TRBJ1-2; tentative D call: TRBD1 (6 bases). The CDR3 totals 15 residues. Looked up from germline, CDR1 is SGHVS and CDR2 is FQNEAQ. The ends were cut back, 1 base at V and 6 bases at J, with 15 bases in the middle. The CDR3 DNA follows: TGTGCCAGCAGCTTAGTAGGGGGGGCGCTTCATGGCTACACCTTC. This codes for CASSLVGGALHGYTF.

The chain links TRBV18 to TRBJ1-2; TRBD1 matches at 7 bases. V gave up 3 bases and J gave up 1 base; unmatched junction bases: 5. The germline V gene has CDR1 KGHSH and CDR2 LQKENI. The CDR3 spans 15 residues. The CDR3 DNA reads TGTGCCAGCTCACCGTCCACAGGGGTTAACTATGGCTACACCTTC. Protein product: CASSPSTGVNYGYTF.